This entry concerns a single T cell receptor beta chain. The clone's antigen remains unknown. It has no much larger one-base neighbor in the sample; base qualities were not kept. These data originate in a study of blood T cells in healthy people across ages (dated by TCRdb to about 2015). For the study in its entirety: In model experiments, template switching captured roughly one uniquely barcoded TCR beta cDNA molecule for every two T cells. Using the same blood draw, the study looked at two additional independent replicas of 1 million unique cDNA reads for two donors, one aged 18 to 30 and the other aged 80 or older. Donors of different ages were randomly distributed across sequencing lanes to avoid experimental bias. The study measured age-related changes in TCR beta repertoire diversity using deep sequencing normalized with unique cDNA molecular identifiers. Donors were grouped into four age groups: young (average about 15 years), middle-aged (approximately 41), aged (over 55) and long-lived (approximately 81).

The CDR3, cysteine through phenylalanine, is 15 amino acids long. Of the read, only the CDR3 DNA is kept; its 45 bases are in frame from base 1. Ends trimmed: V by 6 bases, J by 3 bases; bases unmatched to a gene: 9. CDR1 MNHNY and CDR2 SVGAGI were looked up in the germline V gene (reference sequence). What the authors observed across the whole study: Bulk unsorted PBMC profiling prevented conclusive comparison of naive and antigen-experienced compartments. Estimates of total diversity based on one million sequenced T cells were regarded as lower bounds and as underestimates. Observed TCR beta diversity per million T cells fell roughly linearly with age, and a significant reduction was already apparent by age roughly 40. Compared with the aged group, the long-lived group had more naive CD4+ T cells, fewer expanded clones and increased TCR diversity, suggesting age selection. Because the CMV infection status of the donors was unknown, age-related changes in expanded clonotypes may potentially have been confounded. Observed TCR beta diversity correlated strongly with the percentage of naive T cells measured by flow cytometry.

The donors were roughly 39 Caucasian individuals from Russia, aged 6 to 90 years, who were systemically healthy. Each donor gave about 9.7 milliliters of peripheral blood, drawn into EDTA-treated Vacutainer tubes. Ficoll-Paque density-gradient centrifugation was used to isolate PBMCs, with at least 7 million per sample. Total RNA was extracted from PBMCs with Trizol reagent, with at least 6 micrograms obtained per sample. For every donor, an aliquot of PBMCs went through flow cytometry to measure the percentages of naive CD45RAhigh/CD27high T cells. Receptor amplification or capture employed 5' RACE. TCRdb names Illumina HiSeq 2500 as the instrument used. The second PCR ran for roughly 7 to 12 cycles and used a J-beta primer mix along with a sample-barcoded 5' primer. Each TCR beta cDNA molecule received a unique molecular identifier from a template-switch 5' adaptor carrying 12 random nucleotides. At least 2.5 million CDR3-containing paired-end reads were obtained from each sample. First-strand cDNA was synthesized from all RNA with the Mint cDNA synthesis kit, primed by a TRBC-specific oligonucleotide. After uracil-DNA glycosylase treatment, a first 18-cycle PCR used universal primers M1SS and BC2_uni_R on all cDNA. On the study's bioinformatics: Each sample was normalized by randomly selecting 1 million high-quality reads, each carrying a distinct molecular identifier. Instead of being binned into consensus sequences, reads that shared molecular identifiers were thrown out. MiTCR, run with a Q25 quality threshold and the strictest error-elimination algorithm, handled CDR3 identification, clonotype clustering and error correction. Lower-bound total TCR beta diversity was estimated with a nonparametric unseen species model using Euler transformation. TCRdb handled the public reads itself, with Q25 trimming in fastp and clone calling in MiXCR, and kept productive beta chains. CDR3 protein duplicates are merged, each entry listing the most common genes and DNA. TCRdb assigned the V and J calls; the authors' analysis was not used. Within this sample are 1 million or so distinct CDR3 sequences, with under 45% of them counted one time only. Together, the top ten hold approximately 17% of the sample.

Input material: blood. The clonotype originates from a woman aged 55-70 years in good health. This chain is built from TRBV6-6 and TRBJ2-7, and 9 junctional nucleotides match TRBD1. Here the CDR3 is given as CASSSPDRGHYEQYF. The DNA reads TGTGCCAGCAGCTCCCCGGACAGGGGACACTACGAGCAGTACTTC.